One T cell receptor (beta chain) is described in this entry. These data come from a study of blood T cell repertoires in COVID-19. Looking at the study overall: Some COVID-19 samples were acute and others convalescent; all came from the United States, Italy and Spain.

V lost 5 bases to trimming and J lost 6 bases; unmatched junction nucleotides: 6. Germline lookup yields CDR1 DFQATT and CDR2 SNEGSKA (reference sequence). The length of the CDR3 is 12 residues. Assay: immunoSEQ multiplex PCR; the TCRdb copy retains only in-frame clones and omits some. The sample includes around 300,000 clones, 65% to 90% of them seen just once. Sequences were obtained from peripheral blood. V and J are TRBV20-1 and TRBJ2-7, with TRBD2 identical over 8 bases. The sequence derives from a human donor in a cohort sampled during active COVID-19. In DNA, the CDR3 is TGCAGTGCTCGTGGGACTAGGAGCGAGCAGTACTTC. Protein: CSARGTRSEQYF.